Sequencing of this T cell receptor (beta chain) was carried out in a study of cytomegalovirus exposure and HLA in healthy donors. Study-level background: An early release of data contained some 80 million unique TCRs, which came from HLA-typed donors.

13 Jbeta primers and 60 Vbeta primers were used for the PCR. Assay: immunoSEQ multiplex PCR; the TCRdb copy retains only in-frame clones and omits some. The sample yields about 160,000 clones, around 77% seen once. About this clone: No antigen is known for it.

The CDR3 runs to 18 residues. Study observations and caveats: Previous analysis showed most TCR beta V segments were productive about 87% or about 30% of the time. Specific recognition of CMV antigens was confirmed in vitro for three chains (all CMV-associated). Most of the CMV-associated TCR beta chains (in a later analysis) appeared to be HLA-restricted.

The receptor comes from a man in his 60s in good health and CMV-seronegative. What was sequenced was PBMCs. The V call is TRBV21-1, the J call TRBJ2-5; the D call in the table, TRBD2, was not verified against the DNA. TRBV21-1 is assigned pseudogene status. The CDR3 coding sequence is TGTGCCAGCAGCAAACCGGGACTAGCGGGATTGCTTGGAGAGACCCAGTACTTC. It codes for CASSKPGLAGLLGETQYF.